This section outlines one T cell receptor (beta chain) sequence together with its context. Its antigen is not known. The data derive from a study of T cells in localized non-small cell lung cancer. Only in-frame clones appear in the TCRdb table, and some are missing; sequencing was by immunoSEQ multiplex PCR. In the table there are fewer than 20,000 clones, around 91% of which are singletons. Germline values: CDR1 SGHRS, CDR2 YFSETQ. The CDR3 extends over 15 amino acids. V was clipped by 2 bases and J by 0 bases, with 9 bases between them. Study observations and caveats: The tumor had only one region sequenced, so heterogeneity remains possible. Of the tissues analyzed, uninvolved adjacent lung showed maximal T cell clonality, greater than tumor. The study detected a median roughly 56 of the top 100 tumor clones in adjacent lung.

The sample here was peripheral blood mononuclear cells, taken before any cancer treatment. The chain carries TRBV5-1 and TRBJ1-3; the D is unclear. The receptor was derived from a woman aged 40 to 75 with stage III lung adenocarcinoma. DNA for the CDR3: TGCGCCAGCAGCTTTGGGGTAGGCTCTGGAAACACCATATATTTT. Its protein is CASSFGVGSGNTIYF. The whole variable domain, remainder taken from reference TRBV5-1 and TRBJ1-3, is KAGVTQTPRYLIKTRGQQVTLSCSPISGHRSVSWYQQTPGQGLQFLFEYFSETQRNKGNFPGRFSGRQFSNSRSEMNVSTLELGDSALYLCASSFGVGSGNTIYFGEGSWLTVV.